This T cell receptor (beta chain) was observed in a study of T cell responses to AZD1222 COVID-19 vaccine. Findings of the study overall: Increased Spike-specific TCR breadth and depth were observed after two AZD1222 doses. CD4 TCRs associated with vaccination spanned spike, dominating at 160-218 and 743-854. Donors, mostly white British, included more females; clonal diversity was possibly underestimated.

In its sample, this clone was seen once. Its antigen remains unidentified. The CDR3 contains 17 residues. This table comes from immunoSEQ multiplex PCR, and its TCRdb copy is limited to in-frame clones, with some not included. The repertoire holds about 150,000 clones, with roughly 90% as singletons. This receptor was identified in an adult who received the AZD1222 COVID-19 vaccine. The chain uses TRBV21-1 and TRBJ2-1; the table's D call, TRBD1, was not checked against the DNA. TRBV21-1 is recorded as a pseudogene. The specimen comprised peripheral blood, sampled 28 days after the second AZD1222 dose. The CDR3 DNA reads TGTGCCAGCAGCTTTCCATTACAGGGGTGGGCCTACAATGAGCAGTTCTTC. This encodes CASSFPLQGWAYNEQFF.